This T cell receptor beta chain stems from a study of cytomegalovirus exposure and HLA in healthy donors. Overall study results and limits: Beyond CMV serostatus, there was no information to go on about immune exposure. The authors later found HLA-associated TCR beta chains more clonally expanded than equally common others. A later analysis linked a missense variant in DCLRE1C to the trimming of TCR beta V and J genes.

Both 60 Vbeta primers and 13 Jbeta primers went into the PCR. TCRdb's copy holds only in-frame clones and misses some; the assay was immunoSEQ multiplex PCR. The data contain some 150,000 clones, under 85% of them seen just once; the ten biggest clones take up approximately 6.3%. Trimming pared 3 bases from V and 6 bases from J, leaving 15 bases between. The CDR3 contains 16 residues. Germline CDR1 reads MNHNS; CDR2 reads SASEGT. This clone came up a few times. The antigen remains undetermined. Sequences were obtained from PBMCs. This rearrangement joins TRBV6-1 to TRBJ1-6; weak D call: TRBD1 (5 bases). The origin of this receptor is a woman aged 40 to 50 in good health and CMV-seropositive. CDR3 loop: CASSEVVTASNSPLHF. CDR3 DNA sequence: TGTGCCAGCAGTGAGGTAGTGACAGCCTCTAATTCACCCCTCCACTTT.